One and the same sample provided the 4 T cell receptor beta chains below, sequenced in a study of cytomegalovirus exposure and HLA in healthy donors. Amplification used 60 Vbeta primers and 13 Jbeta primers. Only in-frame clones appear in the TCRdb table, and some are missing; sequencing was by immunoSEQ multiplex PCR. The sample shows about 150,000 clones, approximately 81% of them seen only once. The sequenced sample was PBMCs. These receptors came from a woman between 18 and 29 years old in good health and CMV-seronegative.

The V call is TRBV29-1, the J call TRBJ2-1; 13 bases align to TRBD2. The CDR3 is 17 amino acids. The V and J ends lost 2 bases and 0 bases, in that order; junction bases with no gene match: 4. Germline V gene data show CDR1 as SQVTM and CDR2 as ANQGSEA. The DNA for the CDR3 is TGCAGCGTTGAAACTAGCGGGAGGGGGATCTCCTACAATGAGCAGTTCTTC. It is translated as CSVETSGRGISYNEQFF.

This chain joins TRBV7-2 and TRBJ2-3; TRBD2 matches at 9 bases. The CDR3 sequence is 16 residues long. The germline V gene has CDR1 SGHTA and CDR2 FQGNSA. V gave up 5 bases and J gave up 2 bases; unmatched junction bases: 8. The CDR3 here is CASSLLGLALTDTQYF. The DNA for the CDR3 is TGTGCCAGCAGCCTCTTAGGACTAGCGCTCACAGATACGCAGTATTTT.

Points on this clone: An end of the junction differs from the germline gene, which may be a read error. The chain links TRBV7-9 to TRBJ1-2; no clear D gene. This CDR3 region has 8 residues. Germline CDR1 is SEHNR and CDR2 is FQNEAQ (reference sequence). CDR3 DNA: TGTTCCAGCAGCTTACTAACCTTC. Translation gives CSSSLLTF.

V and J are TRBV7-9 and TRBJ2-5; D might be TRBD1 (5 bases). This CDR3 is built from 13 residues. The germline gives CDR1 SEHNR, CDR2 FQNEAQ (reference sequence). Trimming removed 5 bases from V and 4 bases from J, with 11 bases in between. CDR3 sequence (DNA): TGTGCCAGCAGCCCGACAGTGTCAGAGACCCAGTACTTC. Translating gives CASSPTVSETQYF. The full variable domain, rest sourced from reference TRBV7-9 and TRBJ2-5, is DTGVSQNPRHKITKRGQNVTFRCDPISEHNRLYWYRQTLGQGPEFLTYFQNEAQLEKSRLLSDRFSAERPKGSFSTLEIQRTEQGDSAMYLCASSPTVSETQYFGPGTRLLVL.